This T cell receptor (beta chain) was obtained from a study of blood T cell repertoires in COVID-19. Profiling relied on immunoSEQ multiplex PCR, and the TCRdb table lists in-frame clones only, not all of them. The sample includes some 140,000 clones, roughly 80% seen only once; the top ten take roughly an eighth. Sequences were obtained from peripheral blood. This TCR was sampled from a woman in her fifties or sixties with COVID-19, enrolled during active disease.

CDR3 sequence (DNA): TGTGCCAGCAGCCAACAGGGGACCCTTAGGGAGACCCAGTACTTC. This encodes CASSQQGTLRETQYF. The chain has TRBV3-1 (or the pseudogene TRBV3-2) and TRBJ2-5, with D maybe TRBD1 (6 bases). V was clipped by 2 bases and J by 5 bases, with 15 bases between them. CDR3 length: 15 amino acids. Germline V gene lookup returns CDR1 LGHDT and CDR2 YNNKEL (reference sequence).